These 26 T cell receptor beta chains were sequenced from one sample in a study of CD8+ T cells in alopecia areata. RNA was isolated and reverse transcribed to cDNA, the sequencing template. TCRdb keeps only in-frame clones here, not all; method: immunoSEQ multiplex PCR. The sample holds hundreds of thousands of clones, over 45% seen once. Treatment described: oral pan-JAK inhibitor, 5-10 mg twice daily. Sequenced material: CD4+ T cells sorted from blood, taken at week 24, from a patient treated with tofacitinib. The receptors stem from a human donor with alopecia areata.

V gene TRBV5-4 combines with J gene TRBJ2-5, with 8 bases aligning to TRBD2. The CDR3 sequence is 16 residues long. Per germline, CDR1 SGHNT and CDR2 YYREEE (reference sequence). The V segment lost 4 bases and the J segment 1 base; nucleotides outside the gene matches: 9. This chain's CDR3 is CASSARLARPQETQYF. CDR3 DNA: TGTGCCAGCAGCGCCCGACTAGCGAGACCCCAAGAGACCCAGTACTTC.

V gene TRBV7-9 combines with J gene TRBJ2-2; no firm D call. This CDR3 region has 17 residues. Germline V CDR1 and CDR2: SEHNR, FQNEAQ (reference sequence). V was trimmed by 4 bases and J by 4 bases, leaving 19 bases between them. The CDR3 nucleotides are TGTGCCAGCAGCTCCCCAACAGATTTATGGGGCACCGGGGAGCTGTTTTTT. Amino acid sequence: CASSSPTDLWGTGELFF. Variable domain in full (rest from reference TRBV7-9 and TRBJ2-2): DTGVSQNPRHKITKRGQNVTFRCDPISEHNRLYWYRQTLGQGPEFLTYFQNEAQLEKSRLLSDRFSAERPKGSFSTLEIQRTEQGDSAMYLCASSSPTDLWGTGELFFGEGSRLTVL.

The V call is TRBV2, the J call TRBJ1-1; maybe TRBD1 (5 bases). Trimming took 8 bases from V and 1 from J, leaving 17 bases between them. The CDR3 totals 15 residues. Germline-derived CDR1 and CDR2 are SNHLY and FYNNEI. The CDR3 DNA is TGTGCCAGCGGCGATGGGACGCGGGGGAACACTGAAGCTTTCTTT. It encodes CASGDGTRGNTEAFF.

The chain links TRBV7-2 to TRBJ2-5; D is perhaps TRBD1 (5 bases). The CDR3 extends over 14 amino acids. Trimming took 2 bases from V and 4 from J, leaving 11 bases between them. Germline V gene lookup returns CDR1 SGHTA and CDR2 FQGNSA. This chain's CDR3 is CASSLIGRAETQYF. The CDR3 DNA is TGTGCCAGCAGCTTAATTGGCAGGGCAGAGACCCAGTACTTC.

On this clone: Other DNA sequences in this specimen translate into the identical CDR3. V gene TRBV5-1 combines with J gene TRBJ2-7; D remains ambiguous. From germline, CDR1 is SGHRS and CDR2 YFSETQ. V was trimmed by 3 bases and J by 4 bases, leaving 5 bases between them. The CDR3 has 11 amino acids. CDR3 DNA: TGCGCCAGCAGCTCAGGATACGAGCAGTACTTC. Translated, it gives CASSSGYEQYF.

The chain couples TRBV5-1 to TRBJ2-5; possible D gene TRBD2, 5 bases. CDR1 is SGHRS and CDR2 is YFSETQ in the germline V gene. The length of the CDR3 is 14 residues. The V gene lost 1 base and the J gene lost 5 bases, with 12 bases spanning the gap. The CDR3 bases are TGCGCCAGCAGCTTGAGGAGGTCGGAGGAGACCCAGTACTTC. It specifies CASSLRRSEETQYF.

V is TRBV5-6 and J is TRBJ1-3; D is possibly TRBD1 (5 bases). This CDR3 contains 15 residues. CDR1 and CDR2 from the germline V gene are SGHDT and YYEEEE. V lost 0 bases and J 1 base, leaving 8 bases between the germline ends. CDR3 coding DNA: TGTGCCAGCAGCTTGGTCTCAGGGTCTGGAAACACCATATATTTT. It translates to CASSLVSGSGNTIYF.

This clone is a singleton in its sample. The V and J genes are TRBV29-1 and TRBJ1-4, with TRBD1 as a possible D gene (5 bases). The germline V gene encodes CDR1 SQVTM and CDR2 ANQGSEA. The CDR3 is 15 amino acids. V lost 3 bases, J lost 3 bases, and 14 bases lay in between. Written as DNA, the CDR3 is TGCAGCGTTGAGGGAGGGGACGGGCCTAATGAAAAACTGTTTTTT. Its protein product is CSVEGGDGPNEKLFF.

This clone was picked up a small number of times. V gene TRBV7-2 combines with J gene TRBJ1-6; D might be TRBD1 (5 bases). The CDR3 has 18 residues. The V gene lost 1 base and the J gene lost 2 bases, with 15 bases spanning the gap. The germline gives CDR1 SGHTA, CDR2 FQGNSA. The CDR3 here is CASSLGGMQGPYNSPLHF. DNA for the CDR3: TGTGCCAGCAGCTTAGGGGGGATGCAAGGGCCCTATAATTCACCCCTCCACTTT. The complete variable domain, with remaining parts taken from reference TRBV7-2 and TRBJ1-6, reads GAGVSQSPSNKVTEKGKDVELRCDPISGHTALYWYRQSLGQGLEFLIYFQGNSAPDKSGLPSDRFSAERTGGSVSTLTIQRTQQEDSAVYLCASSLGGMQGPYNSPLHFGNGTRLTVT.

This chain links TRBV10-3 with TRBJ2-7; D call uncertain. The CDR3 length is 12 residues. Trimming cost V 5 bases and J 4 bases, with 9 bases left between them. Germline CDR1 is ENHRY and CDR2 is SYGVKD. This CDR3 reads CAISYGTYEQYF. In nucleotides, the CDR3 is TGTGCCATCAGTTACGGAACGTACGAGCAGTACTTC.

The chain combines TRBV6-5 with TRBJ1-2; 7 bases fit TRBD1. The germline V gene encodes CDR1 MNHEY and CDR2 SVGAGI. Germline trimming cut 0 bases from V and 5 bases from J; bases unmatched to any gene: 6. The CDR3 is 15 amino acids. The CDR3 coding sequence is TGTGCCAGCAGTTACTCCCTGACAGGGACATATGGCTACACCTTC. Translating gives CASSYSLTGTYGYTF.

The chain recombines TRBV6-1 with TRBJ1-1, with D unresolved. Germline V lookup: CDR1 MNHNS, CDR2 SASEGT. V lost 6 bases, J lost 7 bases, and 15 bases lay in between. The CDR3 spans 13 residues. CDR3 in amino acids: CASSVRAGDEAFF. CDR3 DNA sequence: TGTGCCAGCAGCGTCCGGGCCGGAGATGAAGCTTTCTTT.

The V gene is TRBV25-1, the J gene TRBJ1-6; unclear D gene. Trimming took off 6 bases at V and 7 bases at J, with 16 bases between the two ends. There are 15 residues in the CDR3. Germline assignment: CDR1 MGHDK and CDR2 SYGVNS. The CDR3 is CASRPLPPLNSPLHF. Written as DNA, the CDR3 is TGTGCCAGCAGGCCCCTTCCCCCGCTCAATTCACCCCTCCACTTT.

The chain carries TRBV28 and TRBJ2-7; no clear D. The V gene lost 9 bases and the J gene lost 4 bases, with 4 bases spanning the gap. The CDR3 is 9 amino acids. CDR1 and CDR2 from the germline V gene are MDHEN and SYDVKM. For the CDR3, the DNA is TGTGCCAGGGTATACGAGCAGTACTTC. Encoded protein: CARVYEQYF.

Regarding this clone: At one of its ends the junction is not consistent with the germline gene, which may arise from a read error. V usage is TRBV7-3 and J usage is TRBJ1-1; D gene unclear. The germline gives CDR1 SGHTA, CDR2 FQGTGA. The CDR3 is 14 amino acids. The CDR3 sequence is CASSVTSDHTEAFF. The CDR3 DNA follows: TGTGCCAGCAGCGTAACCTCGGATCACACTGAAGCTTTCTTT.

This chain joins TRBV27 and TRBJ2-1; tentatively, D is TRBD2 (7 bases). The CDR3 runs to 19 residues. V was clipped by 5 bases and J by 7 bases, with 30 bases between them. The germline V gene has CDR1 MNHEY and CDR2 SMNVEV (reference sequence). The CDR3 DNA is TGTGCCAGCAGTCCCCTAATAACGGGGGGCAGGGTCGAGAGAAATGAGCAGTTCTTC. It yields the protein CASSPLITGGRVERNEQFF.

V and J are TRBV30 and TRBJ1-6, with D unclear. Germline lookup yields CDR1 GTSNPN and CDR2 SVGIG (reference sequence). This CDR3 spans 12 amino acids. The V and J ends lost 2 bases and 8 bases respectively, with 7 bases between them. CDR3 DNA: TGTGCCTGGAGTCCCCCATATTCACCCCTCCACTTT. The encoded protein is CAWSPPYSPLHF.

This clone was seen repeatedly, ten times or more. The J gene is TRBJ1-5, the V gene TRBV27; D ambiguous. V shed 4 bases and J shed 3 bases, with 13 bases lying between them. Germline CDR1 is MNHEY and CDR2 is SMNVEV (reference sequence). This CDR3 is 15 amino acids long. Here the CDR3 DNA reads TGTGCCAGCAGTTCAGTCGACCGGGACAATCAGCCCCAGCATTTT. It specifies CASSSVDRDNQPQHF.

This clone has only a few counts. This chain uses TRBV5-1 with TRBJ2-2; D perhaps matches TRBD2 (6 bases). Trimming stripped 4 bases from V and 1 base from J, with 8 bases between. The length of the CDR3 is 14 residues. Germline assignment: CDR1 SGHRS and CDR2 YFSETQ. Here the CDR3 reads CASSAGGNTGELFF. DNA for the CDR3: TGCGCCAGCAGCGCCGGGGGGAACACCGGGGAGCTGTTTTTT. Using reference TRBV5-1 and TRBJ2-2 for the parts outside the CDR3, the full variable domain is KAGVTQTPRYLIKTRGQQVTLSCSPISGHRSVSWYQQTPGQGLQFLFEYFSETQRNKGNFPGRFSGRQFSNSRSEMNVSTLELGDSALYLCASSAGGNTGELFFGEGSRLTVL.

The chain employs TRBV30 and TRBJ1-1; no definite D call. In germline, CDR1 is GTSNPN, CDR2 SVGIG (reference sequence). The CDR3 is made up of 13 amino acids. The V and J ends lost 4 bases and 5 bases respectively, with 14 bases between them. CDR3 residues: CAWTSPGRTEAFF. The CDR3 coding sequence is TGTGCCTGGACCTCCCCCGGGCGGACTGAAGCTTTCTTT.

In its sample, this clone was seen a few times. This chain uses TRBV7-2 with TRBJ2-5; TRBD2 matches at 7 bases. This CDR3 has 16 amino acids. The germline V gene has CDR1 SGHTA and CDR2 FQGNSA. The trim removed 5 bases at V and 3 bases at J, leaving 12 bases unmatched. DNA of the CDR3: TGTGCCAGCAGCCCGATCGTAGCGGGCGGGAAAGAGACCCAGTACTTC. It translates to CASSPIVAGGKETQYF.

The chain has TRBV7-2 and TRBJ1-1; D is perhaps TRBD1 (5 bases). CDR3 length: 14 amino acids. V was pared by 6 bases and J by 6 bases, with 17 bases between. Germline V gene data show CDR1 as SGHTA and CDR2 as FQGNSA. This CDR3 reads CASRSIRTLSEAFF. The CDR3 DNA is TGTGCCAGCAGATCGATTAGGACATTATCTGAAGCTTTCTTT.

The gene calls are TRBV27 and TRBJ2-5, with 8 bases identical to TRBD2. The CDR3 totals 15 residues. Germline V gene data show CDR1 as MNHEY and CDR2 as SMNVEV (reference sequence). V gave up 6 bases and J gave up 4 bases; unmatched junction bases: 10. CDR3 in DNA: TGTGCCAGCAGCCTTTTGGCGGGGGGCGCAGAGACCCAGTACTTC. This sequence encodes CASSLLAGGAETQYF.

This chain links TRBV7-2 with TRBJ1-2; 8 bases fit TRBD1. J lost 4 bases, V lost 2 bases, and 3 bases had no gene match. Germline lookup yields CDR1 SGHTA and CDR2 FQGNSA. The CDR3 runs to 14 residues. CDR3 DNA: TGTGCCAGCAGCTTACCCGGACAGGGCTATGGCTACACCTTC. The encoded protein is CASSLPGQGYGYTF.

This clone was counted a few times. The chain uses TRBV5-1 and TRBJ1-6; D may be TRBD1 (5 bases). The CDR3 spans 14 residues. Per germline, CDR1 SGHRS and CDR2 YFSETQ. V was pared by 4 bases and J by 11 bases, with 16 bases between. This CDR3 is CASSPTVGGTPLHF. DNA of the CDR3: TGCGCCAGCAGCCCGACAGTTGGAGGGACACCCCTCCACTTT.

This chain's CDR3 is CASSSGLAGQETQYF. Written as DNA, the CDR3 is TGTGCCAGCAGCTCGGGACTAGCGGGCCAAGAGACCCAGTACTTC. The chain links TRBV7-2 to TRBJ2-5; 12 bases align to TRBD2. Germline V gives CDR1 SGHTA, CDR2 FQGNSA. This CDR3 has 15 residues. Losses at the gene ends were 4 bases for V and 1 base for J; bases not matched to a gene: 1.